The rows below give T cell receptor beta chains drawn from one sample of a study of blood T cells in healthy people across ages. TCRdb re-derived calls from the 5' RACE reads in MiXCR, one entry per CDR3 protein. The sample yields more than 650,000 distinct CDR3 sequences, approximately 22% seen once. Sequencing used blood. The receptors stem from a man between 65 and 79 years old in good health. Each CDR3 is given with its conserved first and last residue. The D gene is left open where the match is weak. A row's size may be missing; if present it is once, few, many or a size class.

abundance,j_gene,d_gene,v_gene,CDR3aa,CDR3nt
many,TRBJ1-4,-,TRBV11-2,CASSLVGSPGEKLFF,TGTGCCAGCAGCTTAGTCGGAAGCCCCGGGGAAAAACTGTTTTTT
-,TRBJ2-6,-,TRBV19,CASSRFGGASGANVLTF,TGTGCCAGTAGTCGGTTTGGAGGGGCCTCTGGGGCCAACGTCCTGACTTTC
few,TRBJ2-3,-,TRBV12-3/TRBV12-4,CASSFRGTGTDTRYF,TGTGCCAGCAGTTTCCGGGGCACTGGCACAGATACGCGGTATTTT
few,TRBJ2-1,-,TRBV5-1,CASSPTSNSYNEQFF,TGCGCCAGCAGCCCAACCAGTAATTCCTACAATGAGCAGTTCTTC
-,TRBJ1-2,-,TRBV29-1,CSVEAGGYTF,TGCAGCGTTGAGGCTGGGGGCTACACCTTC
-,TRBJ2-3,-,TRBV24-1,CATAGVLATDTQYF,TGTGCCACCGCCGGAGTACTCGCGACAGATACGCAGTATTTT
few,TRBJ1-5,TRBD1,TRBV6-5,CASSFDRVEPQHF,TGTGCCAGCAGTTTCGACAGGGTTGAGCCCCAGCATTTT
-,TRBJ2-1,-,TRBV10-3,CAISESVGAGTTYNEQFF,TGTGCCATCAGTGAGTCAGTAGGGGCAGGAACAACCTACAATGAGCAGTTCTTC
-,TRBJ1-1,-,TRBV18,CASSPQTAMNTEAFF,TGTGCCAGCTCACCACAGACGGCCATGAACACTGAAGCTTTCTTT
few,TRBJ2-1,TRBD2,TRBV20-1,CSAKGTSGVNEQFF,TGCAGTGCTAAAGGGACTAGCGGAGTCAATGAGCAGTTCTTC
few,TRBJ2-5,TRBD1,TRBV7-9,CASSPRQGKTQETQYF,TGTGCCAGCAGCCCCAGACAGGGGAAGACCCAAGAGACCCAGTACTTC
-,TRBJ2-5,TRBD2,TRBV6-5,CASKPSAGVGNEQSF,TGTGCCAGCAAACCCTCTGCGGGAGTCGGAAATGAGCAGTCCTTC
-,TRBJ2-7,-,TRBV28,CASRPGQGTHEQYF,TGTGCCAGCAGACCCGGGCAGGGGACCCACGAGCAGTACTTC
many,TRBJ2-2,-,TRBV27,CASATGHNTGELFF,TGTGCCAGCGCGACGGGACATAACACCGGGGAGCTGTTTTTT
few,TRBJ2-4,-,TRBV7-9,CASSPRLVKNIQYF,TGTGCCAGCAGCCCCCGGCTCGTGAAAAACATTCAGTACTTC
-,TRBJ2-1,TRBD1,TRBV15,CATSRERTGDPFSYNEQFF,TGTGCCACCAGCAGAGAAAGGACAGGGGACCCCTTCTCCTACAATGAGCAGTTCTTC
-,TRBJ2-3,-,TRBV7-9,CASSSPWRASTDTQYF,TGTGCCAGCAGCTCCCCTTGGCGGGCTAGCACAGATACGCAGTATTTT
few,TRBJ1-2,-,TRBV20-1,CSARDQIPLDYGYTF,TGCAGTGCTAGAGATCAGATACCTCTTGACTATGGCTACACCTTC
few,TRBJ2-6,TRBD1,TRBV28,CASSSDRRATGANVLTF,TGTGCCAGCAGTTCGGACAGGCGGGCTACTGGGGCCAACGTCCTGACTTTC
-,TRBJ2-5,-,TRBV29-1,CSVENQETQYF,TGCAGCGTTGAAAACCAAGAGACCCAGTACTTC
many,TRBJ1-2,-,TRBV3-1,CASSQEITGPAYGYTF,TGTGCCAGCAGCCAAGAAATTACTGGGCCCGCTTATGGCTACACCTTC
many,TRBJ1-2,TRBD1,TRBV25-1,CASSSTGDYGYTF,TGTGCCAGTAGTAGCACAGGGGACTATGGCTACACCTTC
-,TRBJ1-2,-,TRBV4-3,CASSQRTGSNYGYTF,TGCGCCAGCAGCCAACGGACGGGTTCTAACTATGGCTACACCTTC
few,TRBJ2-1,-,TRBV28,CATWLIAYNEQFF,TGTGCCACCTGGCTTATCGCCTACAATGAGCAGTTCTTC
few,TRBJ2-5,TRBD2,TRBV5-4,CASSMGLAGVQETQYF,TGTGCCAGCAGCATGGGACTAGCGGGGGTTCAAGAGACCCAGTACTTC
-,TRBJ2-3,TRBD2,TRBV4-3,CASSVQRASGSISTDTQYF,TGCGCCAGCAGTGTTCAGAGGGCTAGCGGGAGCATCAGCACAGATACGCAGTATTTT
-,TRBJ2-2,-,TRBV12-3/TRBV12-4,CASSLRRANTGELFF,TGTGCCAGCAGTTTAAGGCGGGCGAACACCGGGGAGCTGTTTTTT
-,TRBJ2-3,TRBD1,TRBV5-1,CASSFDPGQGSDTQYF,TGCGCCAGCAGCTTTGATCCGGGACAGGGGTCAGATACGCAGTATTTT
-,TRBJ2-1,-,TRBV7-2,CASSLEGGRHNEQFF,TGTGCCAGCAGCTTAGAGGGGGGCCGTCACAATGAGCAGTTCTTC
-,TRBJ2-4,-,TRBV6-1,CASSEGGLVKNIQYF,TGTGCCAGCAGTGAGGGGGGGCTAGTCAAAAACATTCAGTACTTC
-,TRBJ2-5,TRBD2,TRBV9,CASSVALLATSSAQYF,TGTGCCAGCAGCGTAGCTCTACTAGCGACCTCATCCGCCCAGTACTTC
-,TRBJ2-3,TRBD2,TRBV4-3,CASSRGLAGGSDTQYF,TGCGCCAGCAGTCGAGGACTAGCGGGAGGTTCAGATACGCAGTATTTT
-,TRBJ1-2,-,TRBV12-3/TRBV12-4,CASRAQGFNYGYTF,TGTGCCAGCAGGGCCCAGGGGTTTAACTATGGCTACACCTTC
-,TRBJ2-1,-,TRBV6-2/TRBV6-3,CASSYYGLYNEQFF,TGTGCCAGCAGTTACTATGGGCTCTACAATGAGCAGTTCTTC
once,TRBJ1-5,TRBD1,TRBV20-1,CSASGSTGGQPQHF,TGCAGTGCTAGTGGATCTACAGGGGGACAGCCCCAGCATTTT
few,TRBJ2-6,-,TRBV12-3/TRBV12-4,CASSLRISGANVLTF,TGTGCCAGCAGTTTAAGGATCTCTGGGGCCAACGTCCTGACTTTC
many,TRBJ2-4,-,TRBV12-3/TRBV12-4,CASSLERLAKNIQYF,TGTGCCAGCAGTTTAGAGCGTCTAGCCAAAAACATTCAGTACTTC
-,TRBJ2-1,TRBD1,TRBV27,CASRGTGRISNEQFF,TGTGCCAGCAGGGGGACAGGGAGAATTAGCAATGAGCAGTTCTTC
-,TRBJ1-6,-,TRBV3-1,CASSQDRTGLNSPLHF,TGTGCCAGCAGCCAAGATCGCACGGGGTTGAATTCACCCCTCCACTTT
few,TRBJ2-5,TRBD2,TRBV7-8,CASSNGGKQTQYF,TGTGCCAGCAGCAACGGGGGGAAGCAGACCCAGTACTTC
-,TRBJ2-3,-,TRBV6-5,CASSYLGVASTDTQYF,TGTGCCAGCAGTTACTTGGGGGTGGCTAGCACAGATACGCAGTATTTT
few,TRBJ2-1,-,TRBV5-1,CASSLPTGSSYNEQFF,TGCGCCAGCAGCTTGCCCACAGGAAGCTCCTACAATGAGCAGTTCTTC
-,TRBJ2-7,TRBD2,TRBV29-1,CSVRGLAGASEQYF,TGCAGCGTTAGGGGGCTAGCGGGAGCCTCCGAGCAGTACTTC
-,TRBJ2-1,-,TRBV20-1,CSAPTDWRQEQFF,TGCAGTGCTCCAACGGATTGGCGGCAGGAGCAGTTCTTC
few,TRBJ1-5,-,TRBV6-2/TRBV6-3,CASKLGNNQPQHF,TGTGCCAGCAAGTTGGGAAACAATCAGCCCCAGCATTTT
-,TRBJ2-3,-,TRBV20-1,CSASPSGLSTDTQYF,TGCAGTGCTAGTCCCAGCGGGTTAAGCACAGATACGCAGTATTTT
-,TRBJ1-1,-,TRBV29-1,CSVGDRDAAFF,TGCAGCGTTGGGGACCGGGACGCAGCTTTCTTT
-,TRBJ2-7,TRBD2,TRBV5-1,CASSPTSGILYEQYF,TGCGCCAGCAGCCCCACTAGCGGTATTCTCTACGAGCAGTACTTC
-,TRBJ1-1,-,TRBV18,CASSPPLYSTEAFF,TGTGCCAGCTCACCACCTTTATACAGTACTGAAGCTTTCTTT
-,TRBJ2-5,TRBD2,TRBV9,CASSGTSGLQETQYF,TGTGCCAGCAGCGGCACTAGCGGATTACAAGAGACCCAGTACTTC
few,TRBJ1-3,TRBD1,TRBV15,CATSRDRGSSGNTIYF,TGTGCCACCAGCAGAGACAGGGGGAGCTCTGGAAACACCATATATTTT
-,TRBJ2-5,TRBD2,TRBV7-9,CASSLIGTSFTETQYF,TGTGCCAGCAGCCTGATCGGGACTAGCTTTACCGAGACCCAGTACTTC
-,TRBJ2-1,-,TRBV5-1,CASSFRTDLPYNEQFF,TGCGCCAGCAGCTTCCGGACAGATTTGCCCTACAATGAGCAGTTCTTC
few,TRBJ2-7,-,TRBV5-1,CASSLVSLTTYEQYF,TGCGCCAGCAGCTTGGTGAGTCTCACAACCTACGAGCAGTACTTC
few,TRBJ2-7,-,TRBV7-8,CASSLVAGTHEQYF,TGTGCCAGCAGCTTAGTGGCGGGTACCCACGAGCAGTACTTC
-,TRBJ2-3,TRBD2,TRBV20-1,CSALAGGPSTDTQYF,TGCAGTGCCCTAGCGGGAGGACCTAGCACAGATACGCAGTATTTT
-,TRBJ2-6,-,TRBV7-9,CASSFPLTGANVLTF,TGTGCCAGCAGCTTCCCCCTAACCGGGGCCAACGTCCTGACTTTC